This T cell receptor beta chain was identified in a study of blood T cell repertoires in COVID-19 (TCRdb year 2020). Study-wide context: Samples from collaborators originated in the United States, Italy and Spain and spanned both the acute and convalescent phases of COVID-19. The prospective study material was composed of cDNA or gDNA derived from T cells, B-cell-depleted T cells, or PBMCs. Subjects who had been exposed to COVID-19, were actively infected with it, or had recovered from it provided the deeply sampled blood TCRbeta repertoires that made up the dataset. A freely available public database, intended as a resource for researchers studying the immune response to SARS-CoV-2, is where the repertoires were released. Samples came from the ongoing ImmuneRACE study (first 160 participants) plus 1,254 subjects from 6 global collaborators. A de-identified subject ID, COVID-19 status, age in years and sex were almost always included in the sample metadata. HLA class I and class II types, where available, came from metadata supplied by the sample provider rather than from assay-based typing.

In the prospective study, participants were 18 to 89 years old, resided in approximately 25 geographic areas of the United States, and were enrolled through a virtual design. To assign participants to cohorts, the prospective study relied on clinical history that participants themselves reported in a screening survey and a study questionnaire. In the prospective study, whole blood, serum and a nasopharyngeal or oropharyngeal swab were collected from each participant by mobile phlebotomists. Over a roughly 2-month period, participants in the prospective study had the option of providing additional blood draws and questionnaires. Before DNA extraction, prospective study blood samples were shipped either frozen or at room temperature. This clone has only one observation. The antigen it binds to is not known. Qualities for individual bases were not recorded, and no much larger clone is one base off.

Results and caveats for the whole study, not just this receptor: The quantity of clinical and demographic metadata differed by source and by participant and was supplied without curation.

TCRbeta CDR3 regions were amplified from genomic DNA by means of the immunoSEQ Assay, a bias-controlled multiplex PCR. The published analysis was carried out like this. The number of nucleated cells in each sample was estimated by amplification of reference gene primers within the assay. To quantify the absolute abundance of each unique TCRbeta CDR3 rearrangement, sequence reads were collapsed and filtered. For each sample, productive Simpson clonality was calculated as the square root of Simpson's diversity index over productive rearrangements. TCRdb provides this immuneACCESS table in a form limited to in-frame rearrangements. Some clones are lacking; in checked studies, under half of them reflect an unresolved V gene, and why the rest are absent is not known. For V, J and clone size, that table is used; D and trimming come from the DNA. The sample has 150,000 to 200,000 clones on record, under 80% of them singletons. The top ten constitute around 17% of the sample.

The source of this sequence is a woman in her fifties or sixties with acute COVID-19. The sample consisted of PBMCs or T cells enriched from blood (not recorded which).

The base sequence is TGTGCCAGCCTAAGCCCCACCCGGGAGACCCAGTACTTC. Its translation is CASLSPTRETQYF. The chain links TRBV28 with TRBJ2-5; the D gene assignment is ambiguous. The CDR1 and CDR2 encoded by the germline V gene are MDHEN and SYDVKM. Relative to germline, V is 8 bases shorter and J is 5 bases shorter, with 15 bases between their ends. Including cysteine and phenylalanine, the CDR3 has 13 amino acids. Just the 39-base CDR3 DNA is kept, in frame starting at base 1.